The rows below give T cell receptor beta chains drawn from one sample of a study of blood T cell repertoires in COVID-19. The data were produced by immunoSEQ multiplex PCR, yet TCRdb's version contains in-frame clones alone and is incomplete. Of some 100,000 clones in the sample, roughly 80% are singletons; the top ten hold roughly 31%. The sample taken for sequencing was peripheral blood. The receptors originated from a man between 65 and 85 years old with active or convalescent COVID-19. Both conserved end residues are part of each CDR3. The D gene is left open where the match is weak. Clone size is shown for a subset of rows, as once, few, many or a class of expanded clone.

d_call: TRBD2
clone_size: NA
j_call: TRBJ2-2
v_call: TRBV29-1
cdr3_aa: CSVGGTSGGRNTGELFF
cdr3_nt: TGCAGCGTTGGCGGGACTAGCGGGGGCCGGAACACCGGGGAGCTGTTTTTT

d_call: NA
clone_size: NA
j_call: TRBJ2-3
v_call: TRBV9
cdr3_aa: CASTLSGQRTDTQYF
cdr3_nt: TGTGCCAGCACCTTAAGCGGGCAGCGCACAGATACGCAGTATTTT

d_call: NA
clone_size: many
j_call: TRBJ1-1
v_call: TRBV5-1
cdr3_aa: CASSLIHGAEAFF
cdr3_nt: TGCGCCAGCAGCTTGATCCACGGAGCTGAAGCTTTCTTT

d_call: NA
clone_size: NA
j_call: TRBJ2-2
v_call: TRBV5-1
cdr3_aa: CASSASNTGELFF
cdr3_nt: TGCGCCAGCAGCGCGAGTAACACCGGGGAGCTGTTTTTT

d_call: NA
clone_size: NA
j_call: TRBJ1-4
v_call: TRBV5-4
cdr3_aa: CASSYGQRGSEKLFF
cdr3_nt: TGTGCCAGCAGCTACGGACAGCGGGGAAGTGAAAAACTGTTTTTT

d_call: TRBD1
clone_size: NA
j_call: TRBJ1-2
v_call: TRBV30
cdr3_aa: CAWGGQVNGYTF
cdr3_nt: TGTGCCTGGGGGGGACAGGTGAATGGCTACACCTTC

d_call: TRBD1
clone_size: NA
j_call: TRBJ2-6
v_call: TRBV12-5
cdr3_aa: CASGADRAGANVLTF
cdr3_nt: TGTGCTAGTGGGGCCGACAGGGCTGGGGCCAACGTCCTGACTTTC

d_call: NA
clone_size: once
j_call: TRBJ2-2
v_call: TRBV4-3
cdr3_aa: CASSQGPGELFF
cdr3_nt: TGCGCCAGCAGCCAAGGGCCCGGGGAGCTGTTTTTT

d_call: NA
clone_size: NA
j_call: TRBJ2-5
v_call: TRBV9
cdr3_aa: CASSVGEWGTQETQYF
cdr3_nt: TGTGCCAGCAGCGTAGGGGAGTGGGGTACCCAAGAGACCCAGTACTTC

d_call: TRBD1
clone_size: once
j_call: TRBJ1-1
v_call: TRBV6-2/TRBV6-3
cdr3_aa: CASSYADRDTEAFF
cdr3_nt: TGTGCCAGCAGTTACGCAGACAGGGACACTGAAGCTTTCTTT

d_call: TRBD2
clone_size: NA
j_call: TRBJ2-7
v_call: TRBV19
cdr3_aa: CASSIGLPSLAGVPEQYF
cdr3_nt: TGTGCCAGTAGTATTGGGCTTCCCTCACTAGCGGGAGTACCCGAGCAGTACTTC

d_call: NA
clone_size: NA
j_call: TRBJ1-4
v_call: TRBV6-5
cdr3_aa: CASSKNPLIGEKLFF
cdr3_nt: TGTGCCAGCAGTAAAAATCCCCTAATTGGTGAAAAACTGTTTTTT

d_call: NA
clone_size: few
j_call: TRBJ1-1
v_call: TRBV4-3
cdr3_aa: CASSRQMNTEAFF
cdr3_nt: TGCGCCAGCAGCCGGCAAATGAACACTGAAGCTTTCTTT

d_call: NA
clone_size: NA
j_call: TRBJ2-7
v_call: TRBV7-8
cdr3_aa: CASSFVAGHEQYF
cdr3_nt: TGTGCCAGCAGCTTTGTAGCCGGCCACGAGCAGTACTTC

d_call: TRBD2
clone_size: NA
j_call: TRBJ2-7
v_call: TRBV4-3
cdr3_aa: CASSQGQGAGLAGAYEQYF
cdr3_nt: TGCGCCAGCAGCCAAGGTCAGGGGGCCGGGCTAGCGGGGGCCTACGAGCAGTACTTC

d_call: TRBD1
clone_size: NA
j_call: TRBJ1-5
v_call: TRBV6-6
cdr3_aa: CASNPQGTNQPQHF
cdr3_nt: TGTGCCAGCAACCCACAGGGGACTAATCAGCCCCAGCATTTT

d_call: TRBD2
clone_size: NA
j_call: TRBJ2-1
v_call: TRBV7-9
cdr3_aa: CASSLGLAGVGSYNEQFF
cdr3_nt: TGTGCCAGCAGCTTGGGACTAGCGGGAGTGGGCTCCTACAATGAGCAGTTCTTC

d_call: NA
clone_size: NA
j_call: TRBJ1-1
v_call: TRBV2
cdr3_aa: CASSPTVTETEAFF
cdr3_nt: TGTGCCAGCAGCCCGACGGTGACTGAAACGGAGGCTTTCTTT

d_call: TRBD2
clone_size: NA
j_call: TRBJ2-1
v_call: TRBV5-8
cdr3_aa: CASRGLARWNEQFF
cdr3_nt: TGTGCCAGCAGGGGACTAGCGAGGTGGAATGAGCAGTTCTTC

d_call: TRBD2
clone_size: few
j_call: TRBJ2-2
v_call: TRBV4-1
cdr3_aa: CASSQDHRGLAGGLNTGELFF
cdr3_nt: TGCGCCAGCAGCCAAGATCACCGGGGACTAGCGGGAGGCTTAAACACCGGGGAGCTGTTTTTT

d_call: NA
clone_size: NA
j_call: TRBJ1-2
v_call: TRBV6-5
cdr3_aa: CASSPQISNGYTF
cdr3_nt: TGTGCCAGCAGTCCACAGATTTCCAATGGCTACACCTTC

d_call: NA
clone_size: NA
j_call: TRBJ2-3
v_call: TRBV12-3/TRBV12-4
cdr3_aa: CASSSVFTQYF
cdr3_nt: TGTGCCAGCAGTTCGGTTTTTACGCAGTATTTT

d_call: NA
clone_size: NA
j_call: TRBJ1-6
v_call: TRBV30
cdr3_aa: CAWTPTDRYSPLHF
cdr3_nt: TGTGCCTGGACCCCCACCGACAGGTACTCACCCCTCCACTTT

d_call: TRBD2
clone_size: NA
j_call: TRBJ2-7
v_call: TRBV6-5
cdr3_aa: CASSYSPGGMNEQYF
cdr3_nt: TGTGCCAGCAGTTACTCTCCCGGGGGGATGAACGAGCAGTACTTC

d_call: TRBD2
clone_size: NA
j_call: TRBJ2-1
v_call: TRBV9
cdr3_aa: CASSLRAGPGIPYNEQFF
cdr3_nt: TGTGCCAGCAGCTTAAGAGCGGGACCGGGAATTCCCTACAATGAGCAGTTCTTC

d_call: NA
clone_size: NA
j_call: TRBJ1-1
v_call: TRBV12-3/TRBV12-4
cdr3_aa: CASSLGRNTEAFF
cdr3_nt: TGTGCCAGCAGTTTGGGGAGGAACACTGAAGCTTTCTTT